This T cell receptor (beta chain) was identified during a study of shared clonotypes between healthy human individuals. General study findings and limits: The sharing of 4% to 5.5% of naive CD4 clonotypes was seen across several donors. A small donor pool kept down the genetic and exposure-history diversity that was represented. It was expected that sequencing depth would affect clonotype sharing among donors.

Deep-level assay runs were performed. Measured with immunoSEQ multiplex PCR; TCRdb has only the in-frame clones, and not every one. Of some 630,000 clones in the sample, around 96% are singletons; the top ten hold approximately 0.12%. The naive CD8 subset, CD45RO-negative cells positively selected for CCR7, excluded terminally differentiated effector memory CD45RA+ cells. Regarding this clone: Its antigen is as yet unknown.

Germline V gives CDR1 SGHDN, CDR2 FVKESK. Between the trimmed V and J ends, which lost 7 bases and 9 bases, there was a span of 15 bases. The CDR3 sequence is 13 residues long. The material sequenced was naive CD8+ T cells sorted from blood. The V gene is TRBV14, the J gene TRBJ2-2; either TRBD1 or TRBD2 may fit D (5 bases each). The clonotype was recovered from a woman in her thirties in good health. This chain's CDR3 is CASTSLGERELFF. The CDR3 nucleotides are TGTGCCAGCACCTCTTTAGGGGAGAGGGAGCTGTTTTTT.